This passage covers 23 T cell receptor beta chains from one sample sequenced in a study of beta chain features in type 1 diabetes. Whole-study results and caveats: Moderately but significantly shorter TCRB CDR3s were found in Type 1 diabetes patients in all four CD4+ subsets.

Expressed TCRB transcripts got sequenced, as all isolated RNA was reverse transcribed. Produced via immunoSEQ multiplex PCR; TCRdb's table is partial and in-frame only. The sample comprises some 290,000 clones, roughly 24% of which are singletons, and roughly 0.011% rests with the top ten. The antigens these receptors bind are not known. Sequenced material: naive CD4+ T cells from blood. The origin of the receptors is a woman aged 25 to 39 with type 1 diabetes.

The chain links TRBV9 to TRBJ2-6; 8 nucleotides match TRBD1. Germline V gives CDR1 SGDLS, CDR2 YYNGEE. The J segment lost 4 bases and the V segment lost 0 bases, leaving 9 bases of the junction unmatched. The CDR3 is made up of 18 amino acids. The DNA for the CDR3 is TGTGCCAGCAGCGTAGCCCGGACAGGGTGGAGAGGGGCCAACGTCCTGACTTTC. Amino acid sequence: CASSVARTGWRGANVLTF.

As regards this clone: This CDR3 is also generated by other DNA sequences in the sample. The chain joins TRBV18 to TRBJ2-5; TRBD1 matches at 9 bases. The length of the CDR3 is 14 residues. From germline, CDR1 is KGHSH and CDR2 LQKENI. Trimming at V came to 0 bases and at J to 4 bases, leaving 0 bases not matched to a gene. This chain's CDR3 is CASSPPGQGETQYF. CDR3 in DNA: TGTGCCAGCTCACCACCGGGACAGGGAGAGACCCAGTACTTC. The variable domain in full, with the rest retrieved from reference TRBV18 and TRBJ2-5, is NAGVMQNPRHLVRRRGQEARLRCSPMKGHSHVYWYRQLPEEGLKFMVYLQKENIIDESGMPKERFSAEFPKEGPSILRIQQVVRGDSAAYFCASSPPGQGETQYFGPGTRLLVL.

This clone has more than one count but fewer than ten. The rearrangement joins TRBV7-9 to TRBJ2-7; TRBD2 matches 7 bases. This CDR3 comprises 14 residues. Germline V gene sequence: CDR1 SEHNR, CDR2 FQNEAQ (reference sequence). Germline trimming cut 3 bases from V and 3 bases from J; bases unmatched to any gene: 5. CDR3 DNA: TGTGCCAGCAGCTTGGCGGGAGTGATCTACGAGCAGTACTTC. The encoded protein is CASSLAGVIYEQYF.

V is TRBV28 and J is TRBJ1-1, with D possibly being TRBD1 (5 bases). V lost 1 base and J lost 1, with 10 bases in between. This CDR3 comprises 15 residues. Germline V lookup: CDR1 MDHEN, CDR2 SYDVKM. CDR3 region: CASSLLQGPNTEAFF. The DNA of the CDR3 is TGTGCCAGCAGTTTATTGCAGGGCCCGAACACTGAAGCTTTCTTT.

The rearrangement uses TRBV7-9 and TRBJ2-1, with 8 bases aligning to TRBD2. V trimming: 2 bases; J trimming: 5 bases; junction bases outside the gene matches: 5. This CDR3 is 15 amino acids long. Germline loops: CDR1 SEHNR, CDR2 FQNEAQ (reference sequence). The CDR3 loop reads CASSLLAGKDNEQFF. For the CDR3, the DNA is TGTGCCAGCAGCTTATTAGCGGGAAAAGACAATGAGCAGTTCTTC.

This clone was picked up a small number of times. This sequence joins TRBV23-1 and TRBJ2-2; no clear D. TRBV23-1 qualifies as an ORF whose function is uncertain. The CDR3 is 14 residues long. The V and J ends lost 0 bases and 3 bases respectively, with 5 bases between them. This CDR3 is CASSQSSDTGELFF. In DNA, the CDR3 is TGCGCCAGCAGTCAATCATCGGACACCGGGGAGCTGTTTTTT.

This clone was observed a handful of times. The chain recombines TRBV7-9 with TRBJ2-2; D remains ambiguous. V lost 2 bases and J 6 bases, leaving 7 bases between the germline ends. This CDR3 is built from 13 residues. Per germline, CDR1 SEHNR and CDR2 FQNEAQ (reference sequence). CDR3 loop: CASSLSGSGELFF. CDR3 sequence (DNA): TGTGCCAGCAGCTTATCCGGGTCCGGGGAGCTGTTTTTT.

This chain links TRBV29-1 with TRBJ2-3; weak D call: TRBD1 (5 bases). V lost 4 bases to trimming and J lost 0 bases, with 11 bases between them. The CDR3 covers 14 residues. Germline V gene lookup returns CDR1 SQVTM and CDR2 ANQGSEA. The CDR3 is CSVATAISTDTQYF. DNA of the CDR3: TGCAGCGTTGCGACAGCCATAAGCACAGATACGCAGTATTTT.

The V and J genes are TRBV2 and TRBJ2-5; 7 bases align to TRBD2. From germline, CDR1 is SNHLY and CDR2 FYNNEI. V dropped 6 bases and J dropped 0; count of bases not matched to a gene: 1. The CDR3 loop spans 13 amino acids. Here the CDR3 DNA reads TGTGCCAGCAGGCGGGAGTACCAAGAGACCCAGTACTTC. Its translation is CASRREYQETQYF.

The chain links TRBV5-1 to TRBJ2-7; possible D gene TRBD1, 6 bases. This CDR3 has 15 residues. The germline CDR1 and CDR2 sequences are SGHRS and YFSETQ. The V end lost 1 base, the J end lost 7 bases, and 18 bases lay between the germline ends. DNA for the CDR3: TGCGCCAGCAGCTTGTCGGCGGCAGGGGTAGGAGAGCAGTACTTC. Translating gives CASSLSAAGVGEQYF.

The chain is built from TRBV7-2 and TRBJ1-1; possibly TRBD1 for D (6 bases). Trimming removed 5 bases from V and 4 bases from J, with 8 bases in between. Per germline, CDR1 SGHTA and CDR2 FQGNSA. The CDR3 sequence is 12 residues long. CDR3 sequence reads: CASSRQVTEAFF. CDR3 nucleotide sequence: TGTGCCAGCAGCCGACAGGTCACTGAAGCTTTCTTT.

V is TRBV6-5 and J is TRBJ1-2; the match to TRBD1 covers 10 bases. Germline V lookup: CDR1 MNHEY, CDR2 SVGAGI. After removal of 6 bases from V and 4 bases from J, the junction contained 2 bases not matched to a gene. The CDR3 sequence is 13 residues long. CDR3 coding DNA: TGTGCCAGCAGCTGGGACAGGGGCTATGGCTACACCTTC. Translating gives CASSWDRGYGYTF.

The table lists this clone with a few counts. The chain carries TRBV9 and TRBJ2-3, with D perhaps matching TRBD2 (5 bases). The CDR3 spans 15 residues. The germline CDR1 and CDR2 sequences are SGDLS and YYNGEE. Trimming took 0 bases from V and 1 from J, leaving 9 bases between them. This chain's CDR3 is CASSVAGRGTDTQYF. The CDR3 DNA is TGTGCCAGCAGCGTAGCGGGAAGAGGCACAGATACGCAGTATTTT.

This rearrangement joins TRBV30 to TRBJ1-2; D uncertain. The V and J ends lost 4 bases and 8 bases respectively, with 14 bases between them. Germline CDR1 and CDR2: GTSNPN and SVGIG (reference sequence). The CDR3 is 12 residues long. The CDR3 DNA is TGTGCCTGGACGTCGGGATCTATCGGCTACACCTTC. Its translation is CAWTSGSIGYTF.

This clone was detected only a few times. The genes are TRBV7-9 and TRBJ1-2; the match to TRBD1 covers 8 bases. CDR1 and CDR2 (germline): SEHNR, FQNEAQ (reference sequence). This CDR3 has 17 residues. V shed 5 bases, J shed 0 bases, and the junction held 11 bases outside the gene matches. Here the CDR3 reads CASSPDRDTLANYGYTF. The CDR3 DNA sequence: TGTGCCAGCAGCCCGGACAGGGATACATTAGCTAACTATGGCTACACCTTC.

This sequence joins TRBV27 and TRBJ2-7; 7 bases match TRBD2. CDR1 is MNHEY, CDR2 SMNVEV, per germline (reference sequence). This CDR3 has 15 amino acids. J gave up 4 bases and V 6 bases, and 12 bases lay outside the gene matches. Here the CDR3 DNA reads TGTGCCAGCAGCCCGGCTAGCGGACGTATTTACGAGCAGTACTTC. Its protein is CASSPASGRIYEQYF.

The chain recombines TRBV5-1 with TRBJ2-1; TRBD1 might be the D (5 bases). CDR1 is SGHRS and CDR2 is YFSETQ in the germline V gene. V was clipped by 2 bases and J by 3 bases, with 12 bases between them. The CDR3 extends over 15 amino acids. The CDR3 DNA is TGCGCCAGCAGCTTAGGATTCGACAGCTACAATGAGCAGTTCTTC. Its protein product is CASSLGFDSYNEQFF.

V usage is TRBV29-1 and J usage is TRBJ2-2, with 8 bases aligning to TRBD1. Germline V gives CDR1 SQVTM, CDR2 ANQGSEA. The CDR3 is made up of 14 amino acids. Trimming took 3 bases from V and 7 from J; bases not matched to a gene: 7. CDR3 sequence (DNA): TGCAGCGTTGATAGTCAGGGGGCTAACGGGGAGCTGTTTTTT. It codes for CSVDSQGANGELFF.

The table lists this clone with a few counts. The chain combines TRBV11-2 with TRBJ2-3, with 14 bases that match TRBD2. Germline V gene data show CDR1 as SGHAT and CDR2 as FQNNGV. Unmatched junction bases numbered 14, after V lost 4 bases and J lost 8 bases. CDR3 length equals 18 residues. This chain's CDR3 is CASSSGGLAGVLSSTQYF. The CDR3 DNA reads as TGTGCCAGCAGCTCTGGGGGACTAGCGGGAGTCCTGTCATCTACGCAGTATTTT.

The chain recombines TRBV29-1 with TRBJ1-1, with D possibly being TRBD1 (6 bases). CDR3 length: 15 amino acids. The germline V gene encodes CDR1 SQVTM and CDR2 ANQGSEA. Trimming removed 3 bases from V and 1 base from J, with 15 bases in between. Here the CDR3 reads CSVDPTGLGNTEAFF. The CDR3 nucleotides read TGCAGCGTTGACCCGACAGGACTCGGGAACACTGAAGCTTTCTTT.

The chain has TRBV7-2 and TRBJ2-7, with D perhaps TRBD1 (6 bases). From germline, CDR1 is SGHTA and CDR2 FQGNSA. This CDR3 has 19 residues. V shed 1 base and J shed 4 bases, with 26 bases lying between them. The CDR3 coding sequence is TGTGCCAGCAGCTTAGTCCCACACCCGACCGGGACAAGCCTTTACGAGCAGTACTTC. Encoded protein: CASSLVPHPTGTSLYEQYF.

The rearrangement links TRBV9 to TRBJ2-1; 10 bases match TRBD2. This CDR3 has 14 amino acids. V was clipped by 3 bases and J by 12 bases; unmatched bases: 9. Germline-derived CDR1 and CDR2 are SGDLS and YYNGEE. The CDR3 sequence is CASSARTSGVSQFF. The DNA of the CDR3 is TGTGCCAGCAGCGCAAGGACTAGCGGCGTTTCGCAGTTCTTC. The complete variable domain, with remaining parts taken from reference TRBV9 and TRBJ2-1, reads DSGVTQTPKHLITATGQRVTLRCSPRSGDLSVYWYQQSLDQGLQFLIQYYNGEERAKGNILERFSAQQFPDLHSELNLSSLELGDSALYFCASSARTSGVSQFFGPGTRLTVL.

This clone was counted between two and nine times. Written as DNA, the CDR3 is TGTGCCAGCTCACCACCAGGGGTAAATGAGCAGTTCTTC. Protein product: CASSPPGVNEQFF. The chain carries TRBV18 and TRBJ2-1, with D possibly TRBD1 on 5 matching bases. The CDR3 consists of 13 residues. Trimming pared 0 bases from V and 7 bases from J, leaving 7 bases between. The germline gives CDR1 KGHSH, CDR2 LQKENI.